This TCR beta chain was recorded in a study of shared clonotypes between healthy human individuals. Generated by immunoSEQ multiplex PCR, the TCRdb table keeps only in-frame clones and is missing some. The sample includes just over 2,000,000 clones, 95% of them seen just once. Study-level points and caveats: Compared with memory subsets, naive subsets generally had larger estimated richness.

Comment on this clone: The antigen remains undetermined.

Sequenced: naive CD4+ T cells sorted from blood. Subset indicated: CD45RA+ positively selected. This clonotype originated in a man aged 18 to 29 in good health.

The CDR3 loop is CASSLALGGGNEKLFF. The CDR3 coding sequence is TGTGCCAGCAGTTTGGCCCTGGGTGGGGGAAATGAAAAACTGTTTTTT. J is TRBJ1-4 and V is TRBV28, with D tentatively TRBD1 (5 bases). Trimming left V 3 bases short and J 5 bases short, with 16 bases between. Germline values: CDR1 MDHEN, CDR2 SYDVKM. This CDR3 contains 16 residues.